This TCR beta chain was captured in a study of blood T cell repertoires in COVID-19. Study context: Italy, Spain and the United States were the sources of the convalescent and acute COVID-19 samples. T cells, B-cell-depleted T cells, or PBMCs supplied cDNA or gDNA.

Between the trimmed V and J ends, which lost 4 bases and 1 base, there was a span of 13 bases. Germline lookup yields CDR1 KGHSH and CDR2 LQKENI. CDR3 length: 15 residues. Authors' analysis steps: From reference gene primer amplification, estimates of nucleated cell counts were derived. The table came from immunoSEQ multiplex PCR; TCRdb's copy has only in-frame clones and leaves some out. D and trimming were read from the DNA, whereas the V and J calls and clone size are those reported in that table. Here the sample spans 390,000 or so clones, 90% being singletons. This clonotype was sampled from a man younger than 35 with active or convalescent COVID-19. The source material was peripheral blood. The chain joins TRBV18 to TRBJ1-1; tentatively, D is TRBD1 (5 bases). The CDR3 DNA reads as TGTGCCAGCTCACAATTCGACAGTGAGAACACTGAAGCTTTCTTT. Its translation: CASSQFDSENTEAFF. The entire variable domain, with the rest obtained from reference TRBV18 and TRBJ1-1, is as follows: NAGVMQNPRHLVRRRGQEARLRCSPMKGHSHVYWYRQLPEEGLKFMVYLQKENIIDESGMPKERFSAEFPKEGPSILRIQQVVRGDSAAYFCASSQFDSENTEAFFGQGTRLTVV.